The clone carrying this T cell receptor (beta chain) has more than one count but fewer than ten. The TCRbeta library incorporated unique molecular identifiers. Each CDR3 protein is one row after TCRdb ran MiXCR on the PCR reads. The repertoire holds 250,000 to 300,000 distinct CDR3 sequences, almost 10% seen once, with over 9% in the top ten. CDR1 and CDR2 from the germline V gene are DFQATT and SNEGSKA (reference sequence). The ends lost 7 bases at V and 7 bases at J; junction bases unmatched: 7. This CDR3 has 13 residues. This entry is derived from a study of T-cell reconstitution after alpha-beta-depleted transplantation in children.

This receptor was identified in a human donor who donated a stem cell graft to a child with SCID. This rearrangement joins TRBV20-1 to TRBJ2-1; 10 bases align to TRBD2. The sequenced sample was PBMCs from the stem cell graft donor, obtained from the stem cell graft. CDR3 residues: CSGGLAGANEQFF. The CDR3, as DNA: TGCAGTGGAGGTCTAGCGGGGGCTAATGAGCAGTTCTTC.